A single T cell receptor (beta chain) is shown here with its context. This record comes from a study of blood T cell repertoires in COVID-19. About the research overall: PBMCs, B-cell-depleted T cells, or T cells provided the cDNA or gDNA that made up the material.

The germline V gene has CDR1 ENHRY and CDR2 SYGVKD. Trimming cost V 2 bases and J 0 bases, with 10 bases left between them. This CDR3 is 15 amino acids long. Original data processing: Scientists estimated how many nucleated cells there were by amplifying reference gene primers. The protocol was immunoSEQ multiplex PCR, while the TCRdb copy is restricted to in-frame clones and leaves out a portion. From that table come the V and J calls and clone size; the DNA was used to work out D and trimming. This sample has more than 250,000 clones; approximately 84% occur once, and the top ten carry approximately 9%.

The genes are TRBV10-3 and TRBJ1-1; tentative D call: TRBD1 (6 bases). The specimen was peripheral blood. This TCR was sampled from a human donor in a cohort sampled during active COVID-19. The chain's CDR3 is CAISETGYLNTEAFF. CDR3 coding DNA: TGTGCCATCAGTGAGACAGGGTATCTGAACACTGAAGCTTTCTTT.